The rows below give T cell receptor beta chains drawn from one sample of a study of blood T cell repertoires in COVID-19. Profiling relied on immunoSEQ multiplex PCR, and the TCRdb table lists in-frame clones only, not all of them. Seen here are 250,000 to 300,000 clones, approximately 85% observed once, and the top ten hold 0.75% to 1%. The specimen was PBMCs or T cells enriched from blood (not recorded which). The receptors here all came from a woman in her 30s who had recovered from COVID-19. CDR3s include the opening cysteine and the closing phenylalanine or tryptophan. Fields, in order: J gene, D gene, V gene, CDR3 length, clone size, CDR3 protein, CDR3 DNA. The D gene is left open where the match is weak. The listing skips clone size in some rows; elsewhere it reads once, few, many or a size class.

j_gene: TRBJ1-1; d_gene: .; v_gene: TRBV6-5; len: 13; abundance: .; CDR3aa: CASGLKKNTEAFF; CDR3nt: TGTGCCAGCGGGCTAAAAAAGAACACTGAAGCTTTCTTT
j_gene: TRBJ2-7; d_gene: TRBD2; v_gene: TRBV11-2; len: 14; abundance: .; CDR3aa: CASSFLAVLYEQYF; CDR3nt: TGTGCCAGCAGCTTCCTAGCGGTCCTCTACGAGCAGTACTTC
j_gene: TRBJ1-2; d_gene: TRBD1; v_gene: TRBV29-1; len: 14; abundance: few; CDR3aa: CSVAPDRAGGGYTF; CDR3nt: TGCAGCGTTGCCCCGGACAGGGCCGGGGGTGGCTACACCTTC
j_gene: TRBJ2-3; d_gene: TRBD1; v_gene: TRBV11-2; len: 16; abundance: .; CDR3aa: CASSETGGAYPDTQYF; CDR3nt: TGTGCCAGCAGCGAAACAGGGGGCGCGTACCCAGATACGCAGTATTTT
j_gene: TRBJ1-1; d_gene: .; v_gene: TRBV7-3; len: 13; abundance: .; CDR3aa: CASSLIARTEAFF; CDR3nt: TGTGCCAGCAGCTTAATAGCTCGTACTGAAGCTTTCTTT
j_gene: TRBJ1-4; d_gene: .; v_gene: TRBV12-3/TRBV12-4; len: 12; abundance: .; CDR3aa: CASSPGYEKLFF; CDR3nt: TGTGCCAGCAGTCCGGGTTATGAAAAACTGTTTTTT
j_gene: TRBJ1-1; d_gene: .; v_gene: TRBV21-1; len: 15; abundance: few; CDR3aa: CASRPMGQKNTEAFF; CDR3nt: TGTGCCAGCAGACCCATGGGACAGAAGAACACTGAAGCTTTCTTT
j_gene: TRBJ2-6; d_gene: TRBD2; v_gene: TRBV5-1; len: 19; abundance: .; CDR3aa: CASSSPGLAGGRLSNVLTF; CDR3nt: TGCGCCAGCTCATCCCCGGGACTAGCGGGAGGGCGGCTATCCAACGTCCTGACTTTC
j_gene: TRBJ1-4; d_gene: TRBD1; v_gene: TRBV28; len: 17; abundance: .; CDR3aa: CASSGDRGRPINEKLFF; CDR3nt: TGTGCCAGCAGTGGGGACAGGGGACGCCCCATTAATGAAAAACTGTTTTTT
j_gene: TRBJ1-1; d_gene: .; v_gene: TRBV30; len: 12; abundance: few; CDR3aa: CAWRTMNTEAFF; CDR3nt: TGTGCCTGGAGGACTATGAACACTGAAGCTTTCTTT
j_gene: TRBJ1-2; d_gene: .; v_gene: TRBV18; len: 12; abundance: .; CDR3aa: CASSPGGSGYTF; CDR3nt: TGTGCCAGCTCACCAGGGGGCAGTGGCTACACCTTC
j_gene: TRBJ2-5; d_gene: TRBD2; v_gene: TRBV27; len: 14; abundance: .; CDR3aa: CASSLYGGRETQYF; CDR3nt: TGTGCCAGCAGTTTATACGGCGGGAGAGAGACCCAGTACTTC
j_gene: TRBJ2-1; d_gene: .; v_gene: TRBV5-1; len: 15; abundance: .; CDR3aa: CASSLPSDSYNEQFF; CDR3nt: TGCGCCAGCAGCTTGCCCTCGGACAGCTACAATGAGCAGTTCTTC
j_gene: TRBJ2-3; d_gene: TRBD2; v_gene: TRBV7-6; len: 18; abundance: .; CDR3aa: CASSLVGEFGRAEDTQYF; CDR3nt: TGTGCCAGCAGCTTAGTGGGCGAATTCGGGAGGGCCGAAGATACGCAGTATTTT
j_gene: TRBJ1-1; d_gene: .; v_gene: TRBV6-5; len: 12; abundance: .; CDR3aa: CASSTVGTEAFF; CDR3nt: TGTGCCAGCAGTACAGTGGGCACTGAAGCTTTCTTT
j_gene: TRBJ1-6; d_gene: .; v_gene: TRBV7-9; len: 14; abundance: .; CDR3aa: CASSPQGAGSPLHF; CDR3nt: TGTGCCAGCAGCCCCCAGGGTGCAGGGTCACCCCTCCACTTT
j_gene: TRBJ2-5; d_gene: .; v_gene: TRBV15; len: 16; abundance: .; CDR3aa: CATSRGQDRLKETQYF; CDR3nt: TGTGCCACCAGCAGAGGCCAAGACAGACTCAAAGAGACCCAGTACTTC
j_gene: TRBJ2-1; d_gene: .; v_gene: TRBV3-1/TRBV3-2; len: 15; abundance: once; CDR3aa: CASSPRHGPMGEQFF; CDR3nt: TGTGCCAGCAGCCCCCGACACGGCCCCATGGGTGAGCAGTTCTTC
j_gene: TRBJ2-1; d_gene: .; v_gene: TRBV19; len: 14; abundance: .; CDR3aa: CASSKQGNYNEQFF; CDR3nt: TGTGCCAGTAGTAAGCAGGGGAATTACAATGAGCAGTTCTTC
j_gene: TRBJ1-3; d_gene: .; v_gene: TRBV27; len: 18; abundance: .; CDR3aa: CASSLSLAGTRSGNTIYF; CDR3nt: TGTGCCAGCAGTTTATCGTTGGCAGGAACCCGCTCTGGAAACACCATATATTTT
j_gene: TRBJ1-5; d_gene: TRBD1; v_gene: TRBV4-1; len: 17; abundance: .; CDR3aa: CASSQRQGRLRNQPQHF; CDR3nt: TGCGCCAGCAGCCAAAGACAGGGTCGATTGCGCAATCAGCCCCAGCATTTT
j_gene: TRBJ2-5; d_gene: .; v_gene: TRBV3-1/TRBV3-2; len: 12; abundance: .; CDR3aa: CASSQGKETQYF; CDR3nt: TGTGCCAGCAGCCAAGGTAAAGAGACCCAGTACTTC
j_gene: TRBJ1-2; d_gene: .; v_gene: TRBV7-3; len: 15; abundance: .; CDR3aa: CASSPSAGLTYSYTF; CDR3nt: TGTGCCAGCAGCCCCTCAGCGGGACTTACATACAGCTACACCTTC
j_gene: TRBJ1-5; d_gene: TRBD1; v_gene: TRBV7-3; len: 13; abundance: .; CDR3aa: CATAQGINQPQHF; CDR3nt: TGTGCCACCGCACAGGGGATCAATCAGCCCCAGCATTTT